This T cell receptor beta chain was captured in a study of blood T cell repertoires in COVID-19. The assay was immunoSEQ multiplex PCR, and TCRdb's table has in-frame clones only and misses some. The sample has about 200,000 clones, 80% to 85% seen once. The study drew participants aged roughly 18 to 95 years from 20 to 30 US areas. The source is a man between 40 and 49 years old who had recovered from COVID-19. What was sequenced was PBMCs or T cells enriched from blood (not recorded which).

In DNA, the CDR3 is TGTGCCAGCAGCTCCTACCGGGACAGGGAATACCATGGCTACACCTTC. As protein: CASSSYRDREYHGYTF. The chain links TRBV11-2 to TRBJ1-2; 9 bases are a match to TRBD1. In germline, CDR1 is SGHAT, CDR2 FQNNGV. The CDR3 consists of 16 residues. Trimming took 4 bases from V and 6 from J; bases not matched to a gene: 12. Based on the CDR3 plus reference TRBV11-2 and TRBJ1-2, the full variable domain is EAGVAQSPRYKIIEKRQSVAFWCNPISGHATLYWYQQILGQGPKLLIQFQNNGVVDDSQLPKDRFSAERLKGVDSTLKIQPAKLEDSAVYLCASSSYRDREYHGYTFGSGTRLTVV.